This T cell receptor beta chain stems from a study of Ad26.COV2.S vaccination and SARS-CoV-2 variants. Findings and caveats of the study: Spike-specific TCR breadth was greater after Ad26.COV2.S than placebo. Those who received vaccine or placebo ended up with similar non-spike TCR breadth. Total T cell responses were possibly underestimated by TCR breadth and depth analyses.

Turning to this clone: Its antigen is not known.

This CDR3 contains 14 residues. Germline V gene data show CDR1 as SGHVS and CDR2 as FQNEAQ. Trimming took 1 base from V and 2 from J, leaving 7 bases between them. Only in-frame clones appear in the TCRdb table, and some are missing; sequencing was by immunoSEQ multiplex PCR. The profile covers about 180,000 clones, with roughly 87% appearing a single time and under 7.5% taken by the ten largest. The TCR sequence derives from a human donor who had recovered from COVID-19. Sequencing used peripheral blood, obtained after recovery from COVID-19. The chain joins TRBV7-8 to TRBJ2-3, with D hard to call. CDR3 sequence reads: CASSLGFNTDTQYF. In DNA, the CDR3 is TGTGCCAGCAGCTTAGGGTTCAACACAGATACGCAGTATTTT.